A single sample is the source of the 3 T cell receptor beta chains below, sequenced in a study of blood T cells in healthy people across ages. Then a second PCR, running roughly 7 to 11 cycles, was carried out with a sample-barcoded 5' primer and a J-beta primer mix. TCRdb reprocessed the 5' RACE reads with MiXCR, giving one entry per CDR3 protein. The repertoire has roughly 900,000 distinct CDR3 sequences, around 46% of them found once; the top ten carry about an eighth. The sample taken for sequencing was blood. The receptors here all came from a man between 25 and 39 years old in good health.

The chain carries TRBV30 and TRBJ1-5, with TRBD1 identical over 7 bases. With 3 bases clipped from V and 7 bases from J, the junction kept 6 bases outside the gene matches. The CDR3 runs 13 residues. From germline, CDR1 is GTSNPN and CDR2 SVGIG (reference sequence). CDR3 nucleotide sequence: TGTGCCTGGAGCGGGGACAGTAAGCAGCCCCAGCATTTT. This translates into CAWSGDSKQPQHF.

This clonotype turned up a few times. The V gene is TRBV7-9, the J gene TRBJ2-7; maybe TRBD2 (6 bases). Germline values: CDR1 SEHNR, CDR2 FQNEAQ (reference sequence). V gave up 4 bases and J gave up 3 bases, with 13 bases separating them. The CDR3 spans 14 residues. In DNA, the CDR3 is TGTGCCAGCAGCTCCTCGGGACTTAGCTACGAGCAGTACTTC. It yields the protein CASSSSGLSYEQYF.

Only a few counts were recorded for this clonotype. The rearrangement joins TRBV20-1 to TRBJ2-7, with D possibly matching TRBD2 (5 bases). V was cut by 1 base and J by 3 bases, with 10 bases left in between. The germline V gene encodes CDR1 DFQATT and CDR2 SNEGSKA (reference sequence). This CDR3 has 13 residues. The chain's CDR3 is CSARGGSDYEQYF. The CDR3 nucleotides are TGCAGTGCTAGAGGAGGGTCGGACTACGAGCAGTACTTC.